Listed below are T cell receptor beta chains from one sample, sequenced in a study of T cell responses to AZD1222 COVID-19 vaccine. TCRdb's copy holds only in-frame clones and misses some; the assay was immunoSEQ multiplex PCR. This sample yields under 170,000 clones, of which 90% to 95% are seen a single time; around 1.3% belongs to the top ten. Sequenced here: peripheral blood, sampled on day 0 of AZD1222 vaccination. These receptors were obtained from an adult in good health. The CDR3 runs from the conserved cysteine through the conserved F or W. Fields, in order: D gene, V gene, CDR3 length, clone size, J gene, CDR3 protein, CDR3 DNA. A D gene is named only where the DNA matches it firmly. The size entry is marked missing in some rows and otherwise reads once, few, many or a size class.

>-|TRBV5-1|12|-|TRBJ2-1
CASSWRGDEQFF
TGCGCCAGCAGCTGGCGCGGCGATGAGCAGTTCTTC
>-|TRBV5-8|16|-|TRBJ2-1
CASSSARVHLYNEQFF
TGTGCCAGCTCTTCGGCCAGGGTTCACTTATACAATGAGCAGTTCTTC
>TRBD1|TRBV2|15|-|TRBJ1-5
CASSGQGKDNQPQHF
TGTGCCAGCAGTGGACAGGGAAAAGACAATCAGCCCCAGCATTTT
>-|TRBV19|13|-|TRBJ2-5
CASSMLSGETQYF
TGTGCCAGTAGTATGTTGTCAGGAGAGACCCAGTACTTC
>-|TRBV5-1|15|-|TRBJ1-3
CASSFEQRSGNTIYF
TGCGCCAGCAGCTTTGAACAGCGCTCTGGAAACACCATATATTTT
>TRBD1|TRBV19|20|-|TRBJ1-3
CASSGAYRDSTPSSGNTIYF
TGTGCCAGTAGTGGAGCCTATCGGGACAGTACCCCCAGCTCTGGAAACACCATATATTTT
>-|TRBV5-1|15|-|TRBJ1-6
CASSLVGGSNSPLHF
TGCGCCAGCAGCTTGGTGGGGGGGTCTAATTCACCCCTCCACTTT
>-|TRBV5-1|14|many|TRBJ2-1
CASSWVSQLNEQFF
TGCGCCAGCAGCTGGGTATCACAGCTCAATGAGCAGTTCTTC
>-|TRBV11-3|15|-|TRBJ2-4
CASSLDMLGGNIQYF
TGTGCCAGCAGCTTAGATATGCTTGGGGGAAACATTCAGTACTTC
>-|TRBV7-2|14|-|TRBJ1-1
CASSLGTANTEAFF
TGTGCCAGCAGCTTGGGTACAGCGAACACTGAAGCTTTCTTT
>-|TRBV19|15|-|TRBJ1-5
CASSISFSSHQPQHF
TGTGCCAGTAGTATTTCCTTCTCATCTCATCAGCCCCAGCATTTT
>-|TRBV7-9|15|-|TRBJ1-5
CASSSTEYSNQPQHF
TGTGCCAGCAGCTCGACAGAATATAGCAATCAGCCCCAGCATTTT
>-|TRBV28|16|-|TRBJ1-4
CASSSGSLSTNEKLFF
TGTGCCAGCAGTTCAGGCTCATTATCAACTAATGAAAAACTGTTTTTT
>TRBD1|TRBV7-8|15|-|TRBJ1-3
CASSKWTGPGNTIYF
TGTGCCAGCAGCAAATGGACAGGGCCCGGAAACACCATATATTTT
>-|TRBV5-1|12|-|TRBJ1-2
CASSLVGYGYTF
TGCGCCAGCAGCTTGGTGGGATATGGCTACACCTTC
>-|TRBV6-4|16|-|TRBJ1-1
CASSDWEEGRNTEAFF
TGTGCCAGCAGTGACTGGGAAGAGGGTCGGAACACTGAAGCTTTCTTT
>-|TRBV25-1|11|-|TRBJ1-1
CASSAYSEAFF
TGTGCCAGCAGTGCGTACAGTGAAGCTTTCTTT
>-|TRBV4-1|13|-|TRBJ1-1
CASTSSQGTEAFF
TGCGCCAGCACCTCCTCACAGGGAACTGAAGCTTTCTTT
>-|TRBV2|15|-|TRBJ1-6
CASSNRQAQNSPLHF
TGTGCCAGCAGCAATAGACAGGCCCAGAATTCACCCCTCCACTTT
>-|TRBV24-1|15|-|TRBJ2-1
CATSDRSGPFREQFF
TGTGCCACCAGTGACCGTTCGGGGCCTTTTCGTGAGCAGTTCTTC
>-|TRBV7-9|15|-|TRBJ1-4
CASSLRGPSGEKLFF
TGTGCCAGCAGCTTACGAGGACCCTCCGGTGAAAAACTGTTTTTT
>-|TRBV4-1|18|-|TRBJ1-5
CASSAILGALRGNQPQHF
TGCGCCAGCAGCGCTATTCTGGGGGCCCTACGAGGCAATCAGCCCCAGCATTTT
>TRBD1|TRBV12-3/TRBV12-4|13|-|TRBJ1-1
CASKPRQGTEAFF
TGTGCCAGCAAGCCTCGACAGGGCACTGAAGCTTTCTTT
>TRBD1|TRBV6-2/TRBV6-3|15|-|TRBJ1-1
CASSPRQGAYTEAFF
TGTGCCAGCAGCCCGAGACAGGGGGCCTACACTGAAGCTTTCTTT
>-|TRBV7-2|14|-|TRBJ2-4
CASSSQWAKNIQYF
TGTGCCAGCAGCTCTCAATGGGCCAAAAACATTCAGTACTTC
>TRBD1|TRBV11-3|16|-|TRBJ1-3
CASSSTGSNSGNTIYF
TGTGCCAGCAGCTCGACAGGGTCTAACTCTGGAAACACCATATATTTT
>TRBD1|TRBV15|17|once|TRBJ2-2
CATSRDPYRQGNGELFF
TGTGCCACCAGCAGAGATCCCTATCGACAGGGTAACGGGGAGCTGTTTTTT
>-|TRBV5-6|14|-|TRBJ1-2
CASSLGGPGYGYTF
TGTGCCAGCAGCTTGGGAGGACCCGGCTATGGCTACACCTTC
>TRBD1|TRBV9|14|-|TRBJ1-2
CASSTRTGDYGYTF
TGTGCCAGCAGCACCCGGACAGGGGACTATGGCTACACCTTC
>-|TRBV9|12|-|TRBJ1-2
CASSPPSVGYTF
TGTGCCAGCAGCCCCCCCAGTGTCGGCTACACCTTC
>TRBD1|TRBV10-3|14|-|TRBJ1-2
CAIRGGRGDLGYTF
TGTGCCATCAGAGGTGGCAGGGGGGATTTGGGCTACACCTTC
>-|TRBV6-7|16|-|TRBJ1-5
CASSYGQPYSNQPQHF
TGTGCCAGCAGTTACGGACAGCCTTATAGCAATCAGCCCCAGCATTTT
>-|TRBV6-4|14|once|TRBJ2-3
CASSEFVGADTQYF
TGTGCCAGCAGTGAATTCGTGGGGGCAGATACGCAGTATTTT
>TRBD2|TRBV3-1/TRBV3-2|17|-|TRBJ2-3
CASSQDGASGGLYTQYF
TGTGCCAGCAGCCAAGATGGGGCTAGCGGGGGGCTCTATACGCAGTATTTT
>TRBD2|TRBV10-2|16|-|TRBJ2-1
CASSVIAGSYYNEQFF
TGCGCCAGCAGTGTAATAGCGGGGAGCTACTACAATGAGCAGTTCTTC
>TRBD1|TRBV4-2|16|-|TRBJ2-1
CASSQDGQGAYNEQFF
TGTGCCAGCAGCCAAGATGGACAGGGGGCCTACAATGAGCAGTTCTTC
>-|TRBV4-3|13|-|TRBJ1-2
CASSQSGGYGYTF
TGCGCCAGCAGCCAATCCGGGGGGTATGGCTACACCTTC
>-|TRBV4-2|13|-|TRBJ2-1
CASSQVRGNEQFF
TGTGCCAGCAGCCAAGTAAGGGGTAATGAGCAGTTCTTC
>TRBD1|TRBV6-5|14|-|TRBJ1-1
CASRPGQGLIRAFF
TGTGCCTCACGGCCGGGACAGGGTCTGATCCGCGCTTTCTTT
>TRBD1|TRBV2|15|few|TRBJ1-5
CASSEGQGGNQPQHF
TGTGCCAGCAGTGAAGGGCAGGGGGGCAATCAGCCCCAGCATTTT
>-|TRBV12-3/TRBV12-4|12|once|TRBJ1-5
CASSLLPGAQHF
TGTGCCAGCAGTTTGCTACCGGGAGCCCAGCATTTT
>TRBD1|TRBV4-2|14|-|TRBJ1-2
CASSQAGTGSGYTF
TGTGCCAGCAGCCAAGCCGGGACAGGGTCCGGCTACACCTTC
>-|TRBV6-5|14|-|TRBJ1-4
CASSYRDGNEKLFF
TGTGCCAGCAGTTACAGGGATGGAAATGAAAAACTGTTTTTT
>-|TRBV9|14|-|TRBJ2-5
CASSVDLYQETQYF
TGTGCCAGCAGCGTAGACCTATACCAAGAGACCCAGTACTTC
>TRBD2|TRBV11-3|16|once|TRBJ2-3
CASSLDRGGNTDTQYF
TGTGCCAGCAGCTTAGATCGCGGGGGGAACACAGATACGCAGTATTTT
>-|TRBV29-1|12|-|TRBJ1-1
CSVDKARTEAFF
TGCAGCGTTGATAAGGCCCGAACTGAAGCTTTCTTT
>-|TRBV12-3/TRBV12-4|13|-|TRBJ2-3
CASRGLGPDTQYF
TGTGCCAGCAGAGGGTTAGGGCCAGATACGCAGTATTTT
>-|TRBV10-2|13|-|TRBJ1-1
CASSESMGPEAFF
TGCGCCAGCAGTGAGTCTATGGGTCCCGAGGCTTTCTTT
>-|TRBV2|14|-|TRBJ1-2
CASSEGGSLYGYTF
TGTGCCAGCAGTGAAGGGGGAAGTCTCTATGGCTACACCTTC